The subject of this entry is one T cell receptor (beta chain). Its antigen is unidentified. The data belong to a study of CD8 T cells in ankylosing spondylitis. MiXCR was run by TCRdb on the 5' RACE reads, yielding one entry per CDR3 protein. The sample gives under 300,000 distinct CDR3 sequences, roughly 10% of which show up once; under 7% is in the top ten. The CDR3 contains 15 residues. CDR1 is LGHDT and CDR2 is YNNKEL in the germline V gene (reference sequence). Trimming took 2 bases from V and 0 from J, leaving 8 bases between them. General study results and limits: Disease-linked clones bore a CD8+ phenotype, appearing relatively rarely in peripheral blood. Reactive arthritis synovial fluid and blood previously showed some of these motif variants. Matched synovial fluid from ankylosing spondylitis patients was reported to be enriched for disease-linked clones.

The sequence was obtained from a male donor with ankylosing spondylitis or in good health (not recorded which). The V and J genes are TRBV3-1 and TRBJ2-1, with D unclear. The sample comprised blood, either unsorted or a sorted T cell fraction (not recorded which). The CDR3 region is CASSQTPSSYNEQFF. In DNA, the CDR3 is TGTGCCAGCAGCCAAACCCCAAGCTCCTACAATGAGCAGTTCTTC.